The subject of this entry is one T cell receptor beta chain. The data were obtained in a study of cytomegalovirus exposure and HLA in healthy donors. This CDR3 spans 13 amino acids. Germline values: CDR1 GTSNPN, CDR2 SVGIG (reference sequence). The V end lost 1 base, the J end lost 5 bases, and 11 bases lay between the germline ends. TCRdb's copy holds only in-frame clones and misses some; the assay was immunoSEQ multiplex PCR. The sample carries roughly 280,000 clones, about 86% recorded once. Specimen: PBMCs. This chain links TRBV30 with TRBJ1-1; no reliable D call. This sequence originates from a woman between 18 and 30 years old in good health and CMV-seronegative. For the CDR3, the DNA is TGTGCCTGGAGTGCGGGTCCGGGGACTGAAGCTTTCTTT. This codes for CAWSAGPGTEAFF. Variable domain in full (rest from reference TRBV30 and TRBJ1-1): SQTIHQWPATLVQPVGSPLSLECTVEGTSNPNLYWYRQAAGRGLQLLFYSVGIGQISSEVPQNLSASRPQDRQFILSSKKLLLSDSGFYLCAWSAGPGTEAFFGQGTRLTVV.